The 21 T cell receptor beta chains below were found in one sample sequenced in a study of shared clonotypes between healthy human individuals. Only in-frame clones appear in the TCRdb table, and some are missing; sequencing was by immunoSEQ multiplex PCR. The profile shows about 1.5 million clones, 95% to 99% of them singletons. Sequencing input: naive CD4+ T cells sorted from blood. Subset of the sample: CD45RA+ positively selected. These receptors all come from a man aged 25 to 40 in good health.

The gene calls are TRBV5-1 and TRBJ2-7; possible D gene TRBD1, 5 bases. V lost 1 base, J lost 2 bases, and 10 bases lay in between. The CDR3 contains 14 residues. CDR1 is SGHRS and CDR2 is YFSETQ in the germline V gene. The CDR3 region is CASSLMDTTYEQYF. CDR3 sequence (DNA): TGCGCCAGCAGCTTGATGGACACCACCTACGAGCAGTACTTC.

The chain couples TRBV7-2 to TRBJ2-1, with 9 bases lining up with TRBD1. V lost 5 bases, J lost 1 base, and 6 bases stayed unmatched. There are 16 residues in the CDR3. Germline-derived CDR1 and CDR2 are SGHTA and FQGNSA. CDR3 loop: CASSKRQGGSYNEQFF. CDR3 DNA sequence: TGTGCCAGCAGCAAACGACAGGGGGGATCCTACAATGAGCAGTTCTTC.

The J gene is TRBJ2-1, the V gene TRBV7-2; 9 bases match TRBD1. The trim removed 4 bases at V and 6 bases at J, leaving 7 bases unmatched. The CDR3 has 15 residues. Germline V gene data show CDR1 as SGHTA and CDR2 as FQGNSA. The CDR3 DNA is TGTGCCAGCAGCTATGGACAGGGGCAAGTCAATGAGCAGTTCTTC. Translated: CASSYGQGQVNEQFF.

V usage is TRBV7-9 and J usage is TRBJ2-7; no definite D call. The CDR3 is 12 amino acids. The V end was cut by 5 bases, the J end by 4 bases, with 9 bases between. Germline V lookup: CDR1 SEHNR, CDR2 FQNEAQ (reference sequence). The DNA for the CDR3 is TGTGCCAGCAGCCAGATGGGGTACGAGCAGTACTTC. Amino acids: CASSQMGYEQYF. Filled out from reference TRBV7-9 and TRBJ2-7, the complete variable domain reads DTGVSQNPRHKITKRGQNVTFRCDPISEHNRLYWYRQTLGQGPEFLTYFQNEAQLEKSRLLSDRFSAERPKGSFSTLEIQRTEQGDSAMYLCASSQMGYEQYFGPGTRLTVT.

V is TRBV9 and J is TRBJ2-7; the match to TRBD2 covers 9 bases. Germline V CDR1 and CDR2: SGDLS, YYNGEE. This CDR3 has 16 amino acids. V was clipped by 4 bases and J by 5 bases; unmatched bases: 13. CDR3 in amino acids: CASSPLGGRAHHEQYF. The DNA for the CDR3 is TGTGCCAGCAGCCCTTTGGGCGGGAGGGCTCACCACGAGCAGTACTTC.

V gene TRBV28 combines with J gene TRBJ2-1; the match to TRBD2 covers 12 bases. Germline trimming cut 6 bases from V and 9 bases from J; bases unmatched to any gene: 6. There are 14 residues in the CDR3. CDR1 is MDHEN, CDR2 SYDVKM, per germline. CDR3 residues: CASSRRLAGVEQFF. CDR3 coding DNA: TGTGCCAGCAGCCGAAGACTAGCGGGAGTTGAGCAGTTCTTC.

V is TRBV7-8 and J is TRBJ1-1; D is perhaps TRBD1 (5 bases). This CDR3 region has 14 residues. CDR1 and CDR2 from the germline V gene are SGHVS and FQNEAQ. The V end lost 5 bases, the J end lost 4 bases, and 14 bases lay between the germline ends. DNA of the CDR3: TGTGCCAGCAGCCTCTACAAGAGGGGCACTGAAGCTTTCTTT. Translation gives CASSLYKRGTEAFF.

This clone was observed once. The chain couples TRBV19 to TRBJ2-7; the match to TRBD1 covers 11 bases. This CDR3 region has 14 residues. CDR1 and CDR2 from the germline V gene are LNHDA and SQIVND (reference sequence). J was trimmed by 7 bases and V by 7 bases; bases with no gene match: 9. The CDR3 nucleotides read TGTGCCAGTATGGCGGACAGGGGGCGATGGGAGCAGTACTTC. Its translation is CASMADRGRWEQYF.

V and J are TRBV29-1 and TRBJ1-2, with D possibly matching TRBD1 (5 bases). CDR1 and CDR2 (germline): SQVTM, ANQGSEA. Trimming removed 2 bases at V and 2 bases at J, with 9 bases between. The CDR3 runs to 13 residues. The CDR3 spells CSVENRGNYGYTF. The CDR3 DNA is TGCAGCGTTGAAAATAGGGGAAACTATGGCTACACCTTC.

The V and J genes are TRBV2 and TRBJ2-7; no clear D. With 3 bases removed from V and 7 bases from J, the gap between germline ends came to 13 bases. There are 13 residues in the CDR3. The germline gives CDR1 SNHLY, CDR2 FYNNEI. CDR3 region: CASSDPSPSEQYF. CDR3 DNA: TGTGCCAGCAGTGACCCATCTCCTTCAGAGCAGTACTTC.

This clone was counted a single time. V usage is TRBV9 and J usage is TRBJ1-5; D perhaps matches TRBD1 (5 bases). CDR1 is SGDLS, CDR2 YYNGEE, per germline. The V gene lost 2 bases and the J gene lost 3 bases, with 12 bases spanning the gap. This CDR3 region has 15 residues. This CDR3 reads CASSVQGLNNQPQHF. CDR3 sequence (DNA): TGTGCCAGCAGCGTTCAGGGTCTGAACAATCAGCCCCAGCATTTT.

The chain combines TRBV18 with TRBJ2-5, with TRBD2 matching 7 bases. Germline-derived CDR1 and CDR2 are KGHSH and LQKENI. The CDR3 has 17 residues. Trimming at V came to 3 bases and at J to 2 bases, leaving 12 bases not matched to a gene. The CDR3: CASSPLPPSGEQETQYF. CDR3 nucleotide sequence: TGTGCCAGCTCACCCCTCCCGCCTAGCGGAGAGCAAGAGACCCAGTACTTC.

The V call is TRBV5-4, the J call TRBJ2-1; 7 nucleotides line up with TRBD2. Germline V gene data show CDR1 as SGHNT and CDR2 as YYREEE (reference sequence). The CDR3 has 15 residues. Germline trimming cut 8 bases from V and 0 bases from J; bases unmatched to any gene: 8. The CDR3 DNA reads as TGTGCCAGTGCGACTGGCGGGAGCTCCTACAATGAGCAGTTCTTC. This encodes CASATGGSSYNEQFF.

The V and J genes are TRBV7-2 and TRBJ2-1; TRBD2 matches at 12 bases. Germline-derived CDR1 and CDR2 are SGHTA and FQGNSA. The CDR3 spans 13 residues. The trim removed 5 bases at V and 11 bases at J, leaving 4 bases unmatched. The CDR3 DNA reads TGTGCCAGCAGCGCACGGACTAGCGGGAAGCAGTTCTTC. Translated, it gives CASSARTSGKQFF.

Comments on this clone: Other DNA sequences in this specimen translate into the identical CDR3. The V call is TRBV9, the J call TRBJ2-2, with D tentatively TRBD1 (6 bases). There are 14 residues in the CDR3. Germline V CDR1 and CDR2: SGDLS, YYNGEE. The V gene lost 4 bases and the J gene lost 0 bases, with 7 bases spanning the gap. The CDR3 loop is CASSRTANTGELFF. As DNA, the CDR3 is TGTGCCAGCAGCCGGACAGCGAACACCGGGGAGCTGTTTTTT.

This clone was seen only once. The V gene is TRBV18, the J gene TRBJ2-1; 9 bases agree with TRBD1. Germline trimming cut 5 bases from V and 4 bases from J; bases unmatched to any gene: 3. The CDR3 loop spans 14 amino acids. Germline assignment: CDR1 KGHSH and CDR2 LQKENI. The CDR3 DNA reads as TGTGCCAGCTCAGGGGACAGGGCTTACAATGAGCAGTTCTTC. It is translated as CASSGDRAYNEQFF.

The rearrangement joins TRBV2 to TRBJ2-1, with TRBD2 as a possible D gene (5 bases). V lost 9 bases, J lost 1 base, and 16 bases lay in between. From germline, CDR1 is SNHLY and CDR2 FYNNEI. The CDR3 has 15 residues. The CDR3 sequence is CARQRERSSYNEQFF. In nucleotides, the CDR3 is TGTGCCAGACAACGAGAGCGGTCATCCTACAATGAGCAGTTCTTC.

V and J are TRBV7-2 and TRBJ1-1; 8 bases are shared with TRBD1. There are 12 residues in the CDR3. The germline CDR1 and CDR2 sequences are SGHTA and FQGNSA. Trimming at V came to 5 bases and at J to 8 bases, leaving 4 bases not matched to a gene. The CDR3 DNA follows: TGTGCCAGCAGCCGGGACAGGTTGGAAGCTTTCTTT. Translating gives CASSRDRLEAFF.

The chain is built from TRBV14 and TRBJ2-1; D is perhaps TRBD1 (5 bases). CDR3 length: 13 amino acids. The germline V gene encodes CDR1 SGHDN and CDR2 FVKESK. The V and J ends lost 1 base and 9 bases respectively, with 10 bases between them. In DNA form, the CDR3 reads TGTGCCAGCAGCCAAGTTCTGGGGCTTGAGCAGTTCTTC. Its translation is CASSQVLGLEQFF.

The CDR3 DNA reads TGTGCCAGCAGTTTCCGGGGGCTTTCCCAAGGCTATGGCTACACCTTC. Its translation is CASSFRGLSQGYGYTF. The gene calls are TRBV28 and TRBJ1-2; possibly TRBD1 for D (6 bases). CDR3 length equals 16 residues. The V end lost 3 bases, the J end lost 4 bases, and 18 bases lay between the germline ends. Germline loops: CDR1 MDHEN, CDR2 SYDVKM.

This sequence joins TRBV11-2 and TRBJ2-1; a weak D match, TRBD2 (5 bases). Germline V gives CDR1 SGHAT, CDR2 FQNNGV. Deletions cut 5 bases from V and 10 bases from J, with 18 bases between. CDR3 size: 14 residues. The CDR3 nucleotides read TGTGCCAGCAGCCTCCGCGCGGGTCCTGGAGAGCAGTTCTTC. Translated, it gives CASSLRAGPGEQFF.